This section outlines one T cell receptor (beta chain) sequence together with its context. Under the authors' procedure: Amplification with reference gene primers provided the estimates of nucleated cell counts. Here immunoSEQ multiplex PCR was the method, and the copy in TCRdb shows in-frame clones only, minus some. V and J calls plus clone size are reproduced from that table; the DNA served to infer D and trimming. The sample gives more than 200,000 clones, approximately 89% of which show up once; 5% to 6.5% is in the top ten. The data stem from a study of blood T cell repertoires in COVID-19. Study summary: Samples came from the United States, Italy and Spain, spanning acute and convalescent COVID-19. Sources were T cells, B-cell-depleted T cells, or PBMCs; the material itself was cDNA or gDNA.

Sequenced sample: peripheral blood. The clonotype was recovered from a woman aged 25 to 45 with COVID-19, enrolled during active disease.

The CDR3 nucleotides read TGCGCCAGCAGCCAGGGGACAGGGGTCTACGAGCAGTACTTC. It is translated as CASSQGTGVYEQYF. The rearrangement links TRBV4-1 to TRBJ2-7; TRBD1 aligns across 10 bases. V trimming: 3 bases; J trimming: 3 bases; junction bases outside the gene matches: 2. Germline CDR1 and CDR2: MGHRA and YSYEKL. This CDR3 is 14 amino acids long.